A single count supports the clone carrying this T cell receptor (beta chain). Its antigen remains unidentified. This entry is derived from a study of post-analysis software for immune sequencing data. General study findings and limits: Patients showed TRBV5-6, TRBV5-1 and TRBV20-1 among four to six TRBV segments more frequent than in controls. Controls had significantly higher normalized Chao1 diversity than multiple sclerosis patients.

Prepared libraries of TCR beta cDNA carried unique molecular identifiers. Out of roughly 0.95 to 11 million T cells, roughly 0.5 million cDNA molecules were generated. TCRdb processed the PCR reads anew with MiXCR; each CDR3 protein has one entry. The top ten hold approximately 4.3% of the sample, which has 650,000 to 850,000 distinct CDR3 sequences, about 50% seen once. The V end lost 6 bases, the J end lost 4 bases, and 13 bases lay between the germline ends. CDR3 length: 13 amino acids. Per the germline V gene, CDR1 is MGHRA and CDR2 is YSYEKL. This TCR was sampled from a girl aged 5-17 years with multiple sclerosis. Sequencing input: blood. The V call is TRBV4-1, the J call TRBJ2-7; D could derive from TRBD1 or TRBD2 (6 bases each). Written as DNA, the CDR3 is TGCGCCAGCAGTCCAGGGGACTTTTACGAGCAGTACTTC. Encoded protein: CASSPGDFYEQYF.